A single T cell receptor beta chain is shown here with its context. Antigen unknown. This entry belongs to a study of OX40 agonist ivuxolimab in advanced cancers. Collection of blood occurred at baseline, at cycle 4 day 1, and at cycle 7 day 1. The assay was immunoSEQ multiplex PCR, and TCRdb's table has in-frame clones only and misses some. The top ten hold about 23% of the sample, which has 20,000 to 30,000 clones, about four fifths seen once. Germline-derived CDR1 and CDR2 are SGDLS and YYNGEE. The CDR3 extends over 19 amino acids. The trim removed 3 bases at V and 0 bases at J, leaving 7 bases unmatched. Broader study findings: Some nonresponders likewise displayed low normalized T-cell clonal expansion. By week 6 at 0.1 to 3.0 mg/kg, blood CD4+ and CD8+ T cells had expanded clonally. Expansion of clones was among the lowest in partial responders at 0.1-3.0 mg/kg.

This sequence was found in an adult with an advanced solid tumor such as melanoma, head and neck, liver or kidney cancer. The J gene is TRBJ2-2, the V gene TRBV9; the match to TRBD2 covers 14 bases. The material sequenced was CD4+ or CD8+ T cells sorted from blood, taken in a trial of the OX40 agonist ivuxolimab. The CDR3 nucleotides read TGTGCCAGCAGCGGCTACGGGACTAGCGGGGGACCGAACACCGGGGAGCTGTTTTTT. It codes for CASSGYGTSGGPNTGELFF.